Listed below are T cell receptor beta chains from one sample, sequenced in a study of blood T cell repertoires in COVID-19. Libraries were prepared by immunoSEQ multiplex PCR; TCRdb keeps only in-frame clonotypes and omits some of them. The table lists fewer than 600,000 clones, approximately 88% of them singletons. The sequenced material came from PBMCs or T cells enriched from blood (not recorded which). The source of these receptors is a woman aged 40 to 50 who had recovered from COVID-19. Both conserved end residues are part of each CDR3. D genes are given only for firm matches. Rows give clone size only sometimes, using once, few, many, or a class for an expanded clone.

D: TRBD1
J: TRBJ1-2
V: TRBV11-2
length: 16
size: -
CDR3: CASSLTGTGVAYGYTF
DNA: TGTGCCAGCAGCTTAACCGGGACAGGGGTTGCCTATGGCTACACCTTC

D: TRBD2
J: TRBJ2-1
V: TRBV11-2
length: 14
size: -
CDR3: CASSGLAGRNEQFF
DNA: TGTGCCAGCAGCGGGCTAGCGGGACGCAATGAGCAGTTCTTC

D: -
J: TRBJ1-5
V: TRBV30
length: 14
size: once
CDR3: CAWSVGRGGQPQHF
DNA: TGTGCCTGGAGTGTAGGTAGAGGAGGACAGCCCCAGCATTTT

D: TRBD1
J: TRBJ1-1
V: TRBV7-2
length: 13
size: -
CDR3: CASSRQGNTEAFF
DNA: TGTGCCAGCAGCCGACAGGGGAACACTGAAGCTTTCTTT

D: -
J: TRBJ2-1
V: TRBV12-3/TRBV12-4
length: 11
size: -
CDR3: CASSTRAEQFF
DNA: TGTGCCAGCAGTACCAGGGCTGAGCAGTTCTTC

D: -
J: TRBJ2-6
V: TRBV7-2
length: 15
size: few
CDR3: CASSLDTSGANVLTF
DNA: TGTGCCAGCAGCCTCGACACCTCTGGGGCCAACGTCCTGACTTTC

D: -
J: TRBJ1-1
V: TRBV2
length: 13
size: -
CDR3: CASSRSGNTEAFF
DNA: TGTGCCAGCAGTCGATCAGGGAACACTGAAGCTTTCTTT

D: TRBD1
J: TRBJ1-1
V: TRBV6-6
length: 13
size: -
CDR3: CASSPGQGSRAFF
DNA: TGTGCCAGCAGCCCGGGACAGGGAAGTAGAGCTTTCTTT

D: TRBD1
J: TRBJ2-1
V: TRBV12-3/TRBV12-4
length: 13
size: -
CDR3: CASSFRGRDEQFF
DNA: TGTGCCAGCAGTTTCAGGGGGCGTGATGAGCAGTTCTTC

D: -
J: TRBJ2-3
V: TRBV7-9
length: 14
size: -
CDR3: CASKGHRSTDTQYF
DNA: TGTGCCAGCAAAGGACACCGGAGCACAGATACGCAGTATTTT

D: -
J: TRBJ1-2
V: TRBV5-1
length: 13
size: -
CDR3: CASSLGSHYGYTF
DNA: TGCGCCAGCAGCTTGGGGAGCCACTATGGCTACACCTTC

D: TRBD2
J: TRBJ2-5
V: TRBV27
length: 18
size: -
CDR3: CASSLSLAGGPWQETQYF
DNA: TGTGCCAGCAGTTTAAGTCTAGCGGGAGGGCCATGGCAAGAGACCCAGTACTTC

D: TRBD2
J: TRBJ2-7
V: TRBV27
length: 13
size: once
CDR3: CAFEGTSLCEQYF
DNA: TGTGCTTTCGAGGGGACTAGCTTGTGCGAGCAGTACTTC

D: TRBD1
J: TRBJ1-2
V: TRBV18
length: 16
size: -
CDR3: CASSPDRDRANYGYTF
DNA: TGTGCCAGCTCACCAGACCGGGACAGAGCTAACTATGGCTACACCTTC

D: TRBD1
J: TRBJ2-1
V: TRBV30
length: 15
size: -
CDR3: CAWSDQDRGREGRVF
DNA: TGTGCCTGGAGTGATCAGGACAGGGGGCGCGAAGGTAGGGTCTTC

D: TRBD1
J: TRBJ2-3
V: TRBV18
length: 16
size: once
CDR3: CASSPPGQTITDTQYF
DNA: TGTGCCAGCTCACCCCCGGGACAGACAATCACAGATACGCAGTATTTT

D: -
J: TRBJ2-5
V: TRBV12-3/TRBV12-4
length: 11
size: -
CDR3: CASSLEKTQYF
DNA: TGTGCCAGCAGTTTGGAGAAGACCCAGTACTTC

D: TRBD1
J: TRBJ1-2
V: TRBV6-2/TRBV6-3
length: 13
size: -
CDR3: CASSYPNRGGYTF
DNA: TGTGCCAGCAGTTACCCTAACAGGGGAGGCTACACCTTC

D: TRBD2
J: TRBJ2-1
V: TRBV6-5
length: 16
size: -
CDR3: CASSYRGRAAYNEQFF
DNA: TGTGCCAGCAGTTACCGGGGGAGGGCCGCCTACAATGAGCAGTTCTTC

D: TRBD1
J: TRBJ1-1
V: TRBV5-5
length: 17
size: once
CDR3: CASSERGQGRMNTEAFF
DNA: TGTGCCAGCAGCGAGAGGGGACAGGGGAGGATGAACACTGAAGCTTTCTTT

D: -
J: TRBJ1-3
V: TRBV18
length: 15
size: few
CDR3: CASSPSGGSGNTIYF
DNA: TGTGCCAGCTCACCCTCGGGGGGATCTGGAAACACCATATATTTT

D: -
J: TRBJ1-1
V: TRBV3-1/TRBV3-2
length: 15
size: -
CDR3: CASSQGFVRGTEAFF
DNA: TGTGCCAGCAGCCAAGGATTCGTCAGGGGCACTGAAGCTTTCTTT

D: TRBD1
J: TRBJ2-1
V: TRBV5-1
length: 16
size: -
CDR3: CASSLIGQGENNEQFF
DNA: TGCGCCAGCAGCTTGATCGGACAGGGAGAAAACAATGAGCAGTTCTTC

D: -
J: TRBJ1-6
V: TRBV21-1
length: 19
size: few
CDR3: CASSNKAGTGQGSDSPLHF
DNA: TGTGCCAGCAGCAATAAGGCGGGAACCGGACAGGGCTCTGATTCACCCCTCCACTTT

D: -
J: TRBJ1-2
V: TRBV6-5
length: 15
size: -
CDR3: CASTPSLGTVWGYTF
DNA: TGTGCCAGCACCCCCTCTCTCGGCACAGTATGGGGCTACACCTTC

D: -
J: TRBJ2-1
V: TRBV19
length: 15
size: -
CDR3: CASSTFVSSYNEQFF
DNA: TGTGCCAGTAGTACCTTCGTGAGCTCCTACAATGAGCAGTTCTTC

D: TRBD2
J: TRBJ2-7
V: TRBV10-3
length: 16
size: -
CDR3: CAISESPRLAGVEQYF
DNA: TGTGCCATCAGTGAGTCGCCGAGACTAGCGGGAGTCGAGCAGTACTTC

D: TRBD1
J: TRBJ2-7
V: TRBV5-6
length: 16
size: -
CDR3: CASSATGAITTYEQYF
DNA: TGTGCCAGCAGCGCGACAGGGGCTATTACCACCTACGAGCAGTACTTC

D: TRBD1
J: TRBJ2-3
V: TRBV29-1
length: 15
size: -
CDR3: CSVLLQGRSTDTQYF
DNA: TGCAGCGTTCTATTACAGGGGCGTAGCACAGATACGCAGTATTTT

D: -
J: TRBJ1-6
V: TRBV20-1
length: 11
size: -
CDR3: CSARQGTPLHF
DNA: TGCAGTGCTAGACAGGGGACGCCACTCCACTTT

D: -
J: TRBJ2-2
V: TRBV5-6
length: 16
size: few
CDR3: CASSLGLGANTGELFF
DNA: TGTGCCAGCAGCCTGGGGCTGGGGGCCAACACCGGGGAGCTGTTTTTT

D: -
J: TRBJ2-7
V: TRBV5-1
length: 14
size: -
CDR3: CASSPVTSSYEQYF
DNA: TGCGCCAGCAGCCCCGTGACTAGCTCCTACGAGCAGTACTTC

D: -
J: TRBJ1-5
V: TRBV18
length: 15
size: -
CDR3: CASSLYDISNQPQHF
DNA: TGTGCCAGCTCACTATACGACATAAGCAATCAGCCCCAGCATTTT

D: -
J: TRBJ1-2
V: TRBV12-3/TRBV12-4
length: 13
size: -
CDR3: CASSGTSLYGYTF
DNA: TGTGCCAGCAGTGGGACATCTTTGTATGGCTACACCTTC

D: -
J: TRBJ2-4
V: TRBV3-1/TRBV3-2
length: 19
size: -
CDR3: CASSQTPRAGGRAKNIQYF
DNA: TGTGCCAGCAGCCAAACCCCAAGAGCTGGCGGGCGAGCCAAAAACATTCAGTACTTC

D: TRBD2
J: TRBJ2-3
V: TRBV11-2
length: 17
size: few
CDR3: CASDGILAGITTDTQYF
DNA: TGTGCCTCCGACGGGATACTAGCGGGAATAACAACAGATACGCAGTATTTT

D: -
J: TRBJ1-1
V: TRBV27
length: 16
size: -
CDR3: CASNPRRDIPNTEAFF
DNA: TGTGCCAGCAACCCTCGCCGGGACATCCCGAACACTGAAGCTTTCTTT

D: -
J: TRBJ1-1
V: TRBV6-5
length: 15
size: -
CDR3: CASSYSTRSEGEAFF
DNA: TGTGCCAGCAGTTACTCCACCAGGAGTGAGGGTGAAGCTTTCTTT

D: -
J: TRBJ1-1
V: TRBV4-3
length: 13
size: once
CDR3: CASSHRVGTEAFF
DNA: TGCGCCAGCAGCCACAGGGTTGGCACTGAAGCTTTCTTT

D: TRBD2
J: TRBJ2-1
V: TRBV2
length: 15
size: once
CDR3: CASVRLAGGGNEQFF
DNA: TGTGCCAGCGTTCGACTAGCGGGAGGGGGTAATGAGCAGTTCTTC

D: -
J: TRBJ2-3
V: TRBV15
length: 17
size: -
CDR3: CATSTTGRPLYTDTQYF
DNA: TGTGCCACCAGCACAACAGGCAGGCCCCTCTACACAGATACGCAGTATTTT

D: -
J: TRBJ1-2
V: TRBV6-5
length: 15
size: -
CDR3: CASTSDRYFNYGYTF
DNA: TGTGCCAGCACCTCGGACAGATATTTTAACTATGGCTACACCTTC

D: -
J: TRBJ2-2
V: TRBV27
length: 14
size: -
CDR3: CASSLVGNTGELFF
DNA: TGTGCCAGCAGTTTAGTCGGGAACACCGGGGAGCTGTTTTTT

D: TRBD1
J: TRBJ2-1
V: TRBV11-2
length: 17
size: -
CDR3: CASSLGGDRGILYEQFF
DNA: TGTGCCAGCAGCTTAGGGGGAGACAGGGGCATCTTGTATGAGCAGTTCTTC

D: TRBD2
J: TRBJ2-7
V: TRBV6-5
length: 15
size: -
CDR3: CASKTLAGVSNEQYF
DNA: TGTGCCAGCAAAACACTAGCGGGAGTCAGTAACGAGCAGTACTTC

D: -
J: TRBJ1-6
V: TRBV19
length: 15
size: once
CDR3: CASSMKGRLNSPLHF
DNA: TGTGCCAGTAGTATGAAGGGGAGGCTTAATTCACCCCTCCACTTT

D: TRBD2
J: TRBJ2-3
V: TRBV29-1
length: 14
size: -
CDR3: CSVVGLAYTDTQYF
DNA: TGCAGCGTTGTGGGACTAGCTTACACAGATACGCAGTATTTT

D: -
J: TRBJ1-2
V: TRBV11-2
length: 15
size: once
CDR3: CASTHAVGDVYGYTF
DNA: TGTGCCAGCACCCATGCGGTGGGAGACGTATATGGCTACACCTTC

D: TRBD2
J: TRBJ2-5
V: TRBV3-1/TRBV3-2
length: 15
size: -
CDR3: CASSHLAGGPETQYF
DNA: TGTGCCAGCAGCCACCTAGCGGGAGGGCCGGAGACCCAGTACTTC

D: TRBD1
J: TRBJ1-1
V: TRBV5-1
length: 18
size: -
CDR3: CASSGGTETLLMNTEAFF
DNA: TGCGCCAGCAGCGGGGGGACAGAGACCTTGTTAATGAACACTGAAGCTTTCTTT

D: TRBD2
J: TRBJ2-1
V: TRBV2
length: 15
size: once
CDR3: CASSPPSGSINEQFF
DNA: TGTGCCAGCAGCCCCCCTAGCGGGAGCATCAATGAGCAGTTCTTC

D: -
J: TRBJ1-2
V: TRBV6-5
length: 12
size: -
CDR3: CASMRANYGYTF
DNA: TGTGCCAGCATGCGTGCTAACTATGGCTACACCTTC

D: -
J: TRBJ2-7
V: TRBV20-1
length: 11
size: -
CDR3: CSARFSYEQYF
DNA: TGCAGTGCTAGATTTAGCTACGAGCAGTACTTC